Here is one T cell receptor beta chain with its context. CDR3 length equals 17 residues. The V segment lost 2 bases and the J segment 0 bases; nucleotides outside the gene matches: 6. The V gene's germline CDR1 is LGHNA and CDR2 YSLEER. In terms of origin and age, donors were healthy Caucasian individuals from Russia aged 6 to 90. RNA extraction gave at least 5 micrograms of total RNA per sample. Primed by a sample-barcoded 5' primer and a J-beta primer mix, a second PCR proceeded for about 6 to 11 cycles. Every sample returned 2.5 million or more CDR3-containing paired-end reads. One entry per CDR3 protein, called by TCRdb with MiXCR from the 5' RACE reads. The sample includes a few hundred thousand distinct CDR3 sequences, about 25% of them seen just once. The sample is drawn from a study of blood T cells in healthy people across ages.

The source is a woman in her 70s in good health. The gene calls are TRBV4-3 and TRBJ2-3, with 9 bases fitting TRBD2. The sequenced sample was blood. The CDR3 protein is CASSQFSAGGSTDTQYF. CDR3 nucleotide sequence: TGCGCCAGCAGCCAATTCTCAGCGGGGGGTAGCACAGATACGCAGTATTTT.